This TCR beta chain was identified during a study of shared clonotypes between healthy human individuals. Data came from immunoSEQ multiplex PCR; TCRdb stores just in-frame clones and leaves some out. This table has hundreds of thousands of clones, almost 95% appearing once. On this clone: Its specificity is not known. Other DNA sequences from this sample encode an identical CDR3 as well.

Study-wide points: Rarefaction revealed incomplete sorted-subset sequencing despite large depth.

Positively selected for CCR7, the CD45RO-negative cells used as naive CD8 cells excluded terminally differentiated effector memory CD45RA+ cells. CDR3 length equals 15 residues. V gave up 0 bases and J gave up 4 bases; unmatched junction bases: 5. Germline V gene data show CDR1 as SGHDT and CDR2 as YYEEEE. This TCR came from a man aged 25 to 45 in good health. The sequenced sample was naive CD8+ T cells sorted from blood. This chain joins TRBV5-6 and TRBJ2-7; 9 positions agree with TRBD2. For the CDR3, the DNA is TGTGCCAGCAGCTTGGGGCTAGCGGGACTTTACGAGCAGTACTTC. Encoded protein: CASSLGLAGLYEQYF.